Sequencing of this TCR beta chain was carried out in a study of cytomegalovirus exposure and HLA in healthy donors. Study background: Ancestry clustering placed 81% of a few hundred genotyped donors in the Caucasian-associated cluster.

As regards this clone: Its antigen is undetermined.

Whole-study results and caveats: From TCR beta sequences, most subjects' HLA-A and HLA-B alleles were reportedly predicted accurately. Being productive about 87% or about 30% of the time was typical of most TCR beta V segments in an earlier analysis.

Vbeta (60) and Jbeta (13) primers were used in the PCR. The protocol was immunoSEQ multiplex PCR, while the TCRdb copy is restricted to in-frame clones and leaves out a portion. The repertoire holds around 40,000 clones, with roughly 77% as singletons. The CDR3 runs to 13 residues. Germline loops: CDR1 SGDLS, CDR2 YYNGEE. The V end was cut by 2 bases, the J end by 7 bases, with 13 bases between. This sequence was found in a young man in good health and CMV-seronegative. The specimen sequenced was PBMCs. The chain carries TRBV9 and TRBJ2-7; D is uncertain. The CDR3 protein is CASSVSSGWEQYF. DNA for the CDR3: TGTGCCAGCAGCGTCAGCTCCGGGTGGGAGCAGTACTTC.